These 6 T cell receptor beta chains came from one sample sequenced in a study of spatial heterogeneity in lung cancer. TCRdb itself ran the 5' RACE reads through MiXCR, one entry per CDR3 protein. The sample comprises under 30,000 distinct CDR3 sequences, 3.3% of which are singletons, and 29% rests with the top ten. The time point: sample taken at primary tumor resection. TCRs were sequenced from unsorted whole RNA of tumor, nontumor lung or PBMC. The sample in question was PBMCs, obtained at surgery. These receptors all stem from a female donor with early-stage non-small cell lung cancer.

This rearrangement joins TRBV4-1 to TRBJ2-7; D tentatively fits TRBD1 or TRBD2 (5 bases each). The CDR3 is 15 residues long. CDR1 and CDR2 from the germline V gene are MGHRA and YSYEKL. Trimming shortened V by 1 base and J by 3 bases, and 13 bases separated the two germline ends. CDR3 in amino acids: CASSQGPRDGYEQYF. The CDR3 DNA reads as TGCGCCAGCAGCCAAGGTCCCCGGGACGGCTACGAGCAGTACTTC.

The sample holds a few counts of this clonotype. The chain uses TRBV20-1 and TRBJ2-7; D gene uncertain. Germline assignment: CDR1 DFQATT and CDR2 SNEGSKA (reference sequence). CDR3 size: 12 residues. V dropped 4 bases and J dropped 2 bases, with 9 bases sitting between them. The chain's CDR3 is CSAKDGTYEQYF. Written as DNA, the CDR3 is TGCAGTGCTAAGGACGGCACCTACGAGCAGTACTTC.

This clonotype came up many times. The rearrangement joins TRBV6-5 to TRBJ1-1; a possible D gene is TRBD1 (5 bases). The length of the CDR3 is 15 residues. Trimming took off 0 bases at V and 2 bases at J, with 10 bases between the two ends. Germline CDR1 MNHEY, CDR2 SVGAGI. CDR3 DNA sequence: TGTGCCAGCAGTTACTCGATCGGGGGTAACACTGAAGCTTTCTTT. Its translation: CASSYSIGGNTEAFF.

This clonotype was recorded many times. V is TRBV28 and J is TRBJ2-1, with TRBD2 matching over 7 bases. Germline CDR1 reads MDHEN; CDR2 reads SYDVKM. The CDR3 sequence is 15 residues long. The ends lost 3 bases at V and 4 bases at J; junction bases unmatched: 6. In nucleotides, the CDR3 is TGTGCCAGCAGTTTCCCCGGGACTACTTACAATGAGCAGTTCTTC. It encodes CASSFPGTTYNEQFF.

The CDR3 here is CAISGTNVGSHTDTQYF. CDR3 bases: TGTGCCATCAGTGGCACCAATGTCGGTTCGCACACAGATACGCAGTATTTT. The rearrangement joins TRBV10-3 to TRBJ2-3; D not resolved. V lost 4 bases to trimming and J lost 2 bases, with 19 bases between them. Germline V gene lookup returns CDR1 ENHRY and CDR2 SYGVKD. This CDR3 has 17 residues.

The chain couples TRBV6-1 to TRBJ2-1; possible D gene TRBD1, 5 bases. CDR3 size: 14 residues. V lost 3 bases to trimming and J lost 5 bases, with 11 bases between them. Germline lookup yields CDR1 MNHNS and CDR2 SASEGT. CDR3 coding DNA: TGTGCCAGCAGTGATTGGGGCAGAAACAATGAGCAGTTCTTC. It translates to CASSDWGRNNEQFF.